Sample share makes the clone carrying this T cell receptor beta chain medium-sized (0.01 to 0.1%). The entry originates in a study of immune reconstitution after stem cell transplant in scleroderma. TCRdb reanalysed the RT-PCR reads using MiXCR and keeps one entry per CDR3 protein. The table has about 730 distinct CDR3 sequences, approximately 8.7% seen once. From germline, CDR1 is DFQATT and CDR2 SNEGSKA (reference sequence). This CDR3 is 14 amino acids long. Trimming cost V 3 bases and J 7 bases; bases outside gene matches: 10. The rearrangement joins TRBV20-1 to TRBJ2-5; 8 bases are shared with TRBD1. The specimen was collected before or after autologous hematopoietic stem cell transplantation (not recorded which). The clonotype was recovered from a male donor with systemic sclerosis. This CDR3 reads CSASPGTGIWTQYF. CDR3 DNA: TGCAGTGCTAGTCCCGGGACAGGCATATGGACCCAGTACTTC.